The source of this T cell receptor (beta chain) is a study of cytomegalovirus exposure and HLA in healthy donors. Study results and caveats: An analysis that was carried out later associated about 17,000 TCR beta sequences with HLA alleles at 0.05 false discovery rate. Sequencing depth across donors, presence/absence analyses assumed, was roughly uniform. It was confirmed in vitro that a few of the CMV-associated chains were specific for CMV antigens. An observed cluster of highly shared sequence variants was recorded as a likely sequencing artifact.

Concerning this clone: Its antigen is not identified.

Primers for the PCR totalled 60 Vbeta and 13 Jbeta. Using immunoSEQ multiplex PCR, the repertoire was profiled, and TCRdb retains in-frame clones only, with some absent. The sample's table shows under 95,000 clones. V shed 6 bases and J 0 bases; nucleotides not matched to a gene: 4. The CDR3 extends over 15 amino acids. Germline V CDR1 and CDR2: MNHNY, SVGAGI (reference sequence). The TCR comes from a female donor in good health and CMV-seropositive. The chain joins TRBV6-6 to TRBJ2-1; 8 nucleotides align to TRBD2. The sequenced sample consisted of PBMCs. CDR3: CASRSGGSSYNEQFF. CDR3 nucleotide sequence: TGTGCCAGCAGAAGCGGGGGCAGCTCCTACAATGAGCAGTTCTTC.